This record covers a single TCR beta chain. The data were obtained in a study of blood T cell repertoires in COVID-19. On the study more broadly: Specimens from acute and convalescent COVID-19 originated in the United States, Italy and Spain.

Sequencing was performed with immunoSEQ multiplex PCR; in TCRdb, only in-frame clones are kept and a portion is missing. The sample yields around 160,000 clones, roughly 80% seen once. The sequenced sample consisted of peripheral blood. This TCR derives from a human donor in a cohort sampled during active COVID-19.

The CDR3 here is CASGPGGNYGYTF. The CDR3 DNA reads TGTGCCAGCGGGCCGGGGGGAAACTATGGCTACACCTTC. The chain employs TRBV7-8 and TRBJ1-2; possible D gene TRBD1, 5 bases. This CDR3 is 13 amino acids long. Germline V gives CDR1 SGHVS, CDR2 FQNEAQ. The V and J ends lost 8 bases and 2 bases respectively, with 12 bases between them.